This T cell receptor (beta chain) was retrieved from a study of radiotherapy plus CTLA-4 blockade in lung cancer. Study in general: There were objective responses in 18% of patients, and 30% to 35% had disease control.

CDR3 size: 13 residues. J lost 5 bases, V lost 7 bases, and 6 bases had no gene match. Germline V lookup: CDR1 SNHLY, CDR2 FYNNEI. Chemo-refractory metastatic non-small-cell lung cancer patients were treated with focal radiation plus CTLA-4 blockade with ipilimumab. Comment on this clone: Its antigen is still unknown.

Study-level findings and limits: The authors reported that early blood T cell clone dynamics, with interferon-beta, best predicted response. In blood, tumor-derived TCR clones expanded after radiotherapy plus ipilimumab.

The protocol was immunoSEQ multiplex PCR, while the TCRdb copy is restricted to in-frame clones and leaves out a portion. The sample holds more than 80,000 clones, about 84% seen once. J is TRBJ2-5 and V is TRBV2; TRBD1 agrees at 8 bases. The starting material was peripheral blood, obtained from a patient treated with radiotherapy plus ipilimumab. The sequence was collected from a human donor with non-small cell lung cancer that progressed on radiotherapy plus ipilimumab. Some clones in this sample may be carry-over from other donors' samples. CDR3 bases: TGTGCCAGCACATACAGGGGGTGGGAGACCCAGTACTTC. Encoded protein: CASTYRGWETQYF.